The present TCR beta chain was sequenced within a study of T cells in women clearing cervical HPV infection (dated by TCRdb to the late 2010s). Looking at the study overall: The cases were 25 to 30 women with histologically confirmed HPV16-related CIN3 or worse, and 2 of those women had invasive cancers. An exploratory proof-of-principle case-control study, nested within the Guanacaste HPV Natural History Study in Costa Rica, was conducted to compare TCR repertoires across cervical HPV16 outcomes. Blood from cases was collected at the visit where the lesion was first found, while blood from controls was collected once the infection could no longer be detected. Five blinded duplicates per group were added as quality controls, so that 60 or so samples were obtained: 50 or so participants and 10 replicates. In the parent cohort, some 10,000 women aged 18 or older were enrolled in Guanacaste, Costa Rica, during 1993 to 1994 and were followed for seven years. Cases had a median age of approximately 34 years and controls had a median age of around 40, with no significant differences in baseline characteristics. The controls were some 23 women whose single incident HPV16 infection cleared within 12 months with no development of precancer or cancer. Cases and controls were matched on age within five years and on year of sample collection. Since HLA typing was available for only a few women, HLA type could not be ruled out as a confounder. Among cases, blood sampling occurred a median of about 150 days after lesion detection, with an interquartile range of roughly 85 to 210 days.

Every participant had a single incident cervical HPV16 infection, and prevalent HPV16 infections were excluded. Cervical HPV DNA was detected with MY09/MY11 PCR, and genotyping was done by dot-blot hybridization. Fifteen mL of heparinized blood were centrifuged, and the buffy coat was aliquoted, frozen at -30°C, then stored at -80°C. QIAGEN kits were used to extract genomic DNA from the buffy coat specimens. Worth noting for this clone: Its antigen remains unidentified. Sequencing ends 3 residues short of the CDR3 end; the germline J gene provides the rest.

Using the immunoSEQ assay, multiplex PCR amplified TCR beta CDR3 regions from an average of approximately 1,300 ng of genomic DNA per sample. To correct primer bias, the assay used a complete synthetic TCR repertoire to set an amplification baseline. The amplicons were sequenced using the Illumina platform. Per the source publication's procedure: Sequences were error-corrected by clustering with frequency ratios and a modified nearest-neighbor algorithm and were then analyzed in the immunoSEQ Analyzer with IMGT gene definitions. At each rarefaction depth, TCR richness and evenness were averaged over 20 rarefaction repeats, and samples with fewer sequences than the depth were excluded. Relative abundances of V, D and J genes were compared between groups using Wilcoxon rank sum tests, with FDR correction applied. In the blinded duplicates, the intraclass correlation was just under 97% for TCR richness and averaged about 76% across fewer than 80 gene segments. What TCRdb holds here is the immuneACCESS table cut down to in-frame rearrangements. Part of the clones is not present; checked against another copy, under half of the missing clones reflect an unresolved V gene, and the others are unexplained. The V and J calls and clone size are taken from that table; D and trimming were inferred from the DNA. The table held for this sample gives about 34,000 clones. The biggest ten clones account for 1.4% of the sample.

Reading the germline V gene gives CDR1 ENHRY and CDR2 SYGVKD. The trim is 6 bases for V and 7 bases for J, with a gap of 15 bases between the germline ends. From cysteine to phenylalanine, the CDR3 is 14 amino acids long. The DNA has 33 bases, all within the CDR3, and is read from base 1. The research as a whole found: CIN3+ cases had significantly higher TCR repertoire richness than controls across sequencing depths, but evenness did not differ between the groups. Because the number of T cells in each sample was unknown, differences in richness could reflect differing T-cell content rather than repertoire biology. Lower TRBV6-7 relative abundance was observed in cases than in controls (about 0.099% versus 0.17%; Bonferroni P = 0.0008). Because of the cross-sectional design, the study could not determine whether the associations came before infection or resulted from infection, and neither effector/memory subsets nor HPV-specific T cells were isolated. By combining richness with V gene abundances, random forest classifiers separated cases from controls with an estimated AUC of around 0.85.

The sequence was obtained from a woman aged 18 to 75 with a cervical HPV16 infection that either progressed to CIN3+ or cleared (not recorded which). Recombination connected TRBV10-3 to TRBJ2-2; the D region possibly corresponds to TRBD1 (5 bases align). The sequenced material came from blood buffy coat. The encoded CDR3 is CAISPTVMVGELFF. The part of the CDR3 DNA that was read is TGTGCCATCAGCCCGACAGTTATGGTCGGGGAG.